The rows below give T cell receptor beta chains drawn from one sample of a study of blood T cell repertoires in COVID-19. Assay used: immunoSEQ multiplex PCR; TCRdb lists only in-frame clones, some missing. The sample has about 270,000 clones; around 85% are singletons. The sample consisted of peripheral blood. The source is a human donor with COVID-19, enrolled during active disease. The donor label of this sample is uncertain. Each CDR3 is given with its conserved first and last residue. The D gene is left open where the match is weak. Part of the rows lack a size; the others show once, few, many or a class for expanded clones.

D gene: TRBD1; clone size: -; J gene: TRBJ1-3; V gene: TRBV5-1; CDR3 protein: CASSLEGATGNTIYF; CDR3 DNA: TGCGCCAGCAGCTTAGAGGGGGCAACTGGAAACACCATATATTTT
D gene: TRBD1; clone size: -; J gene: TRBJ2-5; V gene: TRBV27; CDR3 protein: CASSHGQGGETQYF; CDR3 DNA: TGTGCCAGCAGTCACGGACAGGGTGGTGAGACCCAGTACTTC
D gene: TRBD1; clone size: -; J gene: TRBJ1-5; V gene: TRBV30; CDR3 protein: CAWSVGGQGISMSNQPQHF; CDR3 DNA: TGTGCCTGGAGTGTGGGAGGACAGGGTATTTCGATGAGCAATCAGCCCCAGCATTTT
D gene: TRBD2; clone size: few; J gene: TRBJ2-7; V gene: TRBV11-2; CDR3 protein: CASSLRTRAYEQYF; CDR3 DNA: TGTGCCAGCAGCCTACGGACTAGGGCCTACGAGCAGTACTTC
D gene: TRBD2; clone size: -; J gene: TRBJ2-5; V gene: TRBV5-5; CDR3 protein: CASSLLPGLAGRYQETQYF; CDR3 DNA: TGTGCCAGCAGCTTGTTGCCGGGACTAGCGGGCAGGTACCAAGAGACCCAGTACTTC
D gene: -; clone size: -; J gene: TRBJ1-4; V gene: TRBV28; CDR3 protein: CASQGMGEKLFF; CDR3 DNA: TGTGCCAGCCAGGGGATGGGTGAAAAACTGTTTTTT
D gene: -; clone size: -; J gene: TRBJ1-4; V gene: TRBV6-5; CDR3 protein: CASSYRRDNEKLFF; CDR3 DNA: TGTGCCAGCAGTTACAGGCGGGATAATGAAAAACTGTTTTTT
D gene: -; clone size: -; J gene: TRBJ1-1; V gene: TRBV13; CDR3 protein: CASSYDKNTEAFF; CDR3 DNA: TGTGCCAGCAGCTACGACAAGAACACTGAAGCTTTCTTT
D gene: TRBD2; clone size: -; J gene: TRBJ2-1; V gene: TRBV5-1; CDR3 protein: CASSAWTSGASYNEQFF; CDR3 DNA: TGCGCCAGCAGCGCCTGGACTAGCGGGGCCTCCTACAATGAGCAGTTCTTC
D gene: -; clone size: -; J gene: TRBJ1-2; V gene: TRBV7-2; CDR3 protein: CASSSGSYYGYTF; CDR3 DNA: TGTGCCAGCAGCTCCGGGAGCTACTATGGCTACACCTTC
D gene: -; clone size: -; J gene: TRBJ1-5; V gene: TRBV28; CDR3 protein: CASEVVGSSNQPQHF; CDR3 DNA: TGTGCCAGCGAGGTAGTCGGGTCTAGCAATCAGCCCCAGCATTTT
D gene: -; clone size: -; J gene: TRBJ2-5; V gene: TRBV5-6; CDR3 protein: CASSSLGLQETQYF; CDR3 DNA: TGTGCCAGCAGCTCGCTGGGGCTCCAAGAGACCCAGTACTTC
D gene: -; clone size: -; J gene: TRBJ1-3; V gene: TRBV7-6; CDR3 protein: CASSARGSLAIYF; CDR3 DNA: TGTGCCAGCAGCGCTCGAGGTAGTCTCGCCATATATTTT
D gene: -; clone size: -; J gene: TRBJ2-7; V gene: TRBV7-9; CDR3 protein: CASSSHTSRSSYEQYF; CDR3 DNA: TGTGCCAGCAGCTCACATACTTCTAGGAGCTCCTACGAGCAGTACTTC
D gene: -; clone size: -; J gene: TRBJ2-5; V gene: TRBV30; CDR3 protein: CAWSEGLRQETQYF; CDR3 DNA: TGTGCCTGGAGTGAAGGCTTGCGGCAAGAGACCCAGTACTTC
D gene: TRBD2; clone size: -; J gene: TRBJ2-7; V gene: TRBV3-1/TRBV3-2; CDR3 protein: CASSPEGLAGIEQYF; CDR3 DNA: TGTGCCAGCAGCCCCGAGGGGCTAGCGGGAATCGAGCAGTACTTC
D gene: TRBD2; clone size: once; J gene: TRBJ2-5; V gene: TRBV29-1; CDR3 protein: CSAAGGGQETQYF; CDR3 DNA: TGCAGCGCTGCGGGAGGGGGCCAAGAGACCCAGTACTTC
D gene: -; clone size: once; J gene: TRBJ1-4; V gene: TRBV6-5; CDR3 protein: CASSYAEAARGEKLFF; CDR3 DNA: TGTGCCAGCAGTTACGCCGAGGCAGCCCGGGGTGAAAAACTGTTTTTT
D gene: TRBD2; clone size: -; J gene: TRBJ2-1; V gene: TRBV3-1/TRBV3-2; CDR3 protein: CASSRFRAAGGDEQFF; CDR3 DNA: TGTGCCAGCAGCCGATTTAGGGCCGCGGGGGGGGATGAGCAGTTCTTC
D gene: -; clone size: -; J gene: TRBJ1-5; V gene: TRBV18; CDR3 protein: CASSLETGGSNQPQHF; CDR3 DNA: TGTGCCAGCTCACTCGAAACGGGGGGTAGCAATCAGCCCCAGCATTTT
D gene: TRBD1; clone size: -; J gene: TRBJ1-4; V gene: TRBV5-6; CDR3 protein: CASSLVGQGTEKLFF; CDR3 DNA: TGTGCCAGCAGCTTGGTCGGACAGGGTACTGAAAAACTGTTTTTT
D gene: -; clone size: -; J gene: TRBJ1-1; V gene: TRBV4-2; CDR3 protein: CASSQGVWGASTEAFF; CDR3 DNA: TGTGCCAGCAGCCAAGGGGTTTGGGGAGCTAGTACTGAAGCTTTCTTT
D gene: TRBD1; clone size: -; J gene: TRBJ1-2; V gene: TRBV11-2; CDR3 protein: CASSLVGTGGYGYTF; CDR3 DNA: TGTGCCAGCAGCTTAGTTGGGACAGGGGGGTATGGCTACACCTTC
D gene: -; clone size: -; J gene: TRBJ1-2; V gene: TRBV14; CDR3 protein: CASSQDFIESGGHGYTF; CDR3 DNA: TGTGCCAGCAGCCAAGATTTCATAGAGTCGGGGGGACATGGCTACACCTTC
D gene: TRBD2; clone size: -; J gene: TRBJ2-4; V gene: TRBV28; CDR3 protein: CASSEAGDDKNIQYF; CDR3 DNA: TGTGCCAGCAGCGAAGCGGGAGATGACAAAAACATTCAGTACTTC
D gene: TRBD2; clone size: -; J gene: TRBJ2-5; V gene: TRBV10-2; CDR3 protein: CASSGGLVSETQYF; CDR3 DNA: TGCGCCAGCAGTGGGGGACTAGTATCGGAGACCCAGTACTTC
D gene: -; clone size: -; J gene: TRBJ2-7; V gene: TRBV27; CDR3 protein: CASSSVRDSHEQYF; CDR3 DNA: TGTGCCAGCAGTTCCGTCCGGGACTCCCACGAGCAGTACTTC
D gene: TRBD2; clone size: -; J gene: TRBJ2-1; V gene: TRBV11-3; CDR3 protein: CASSRSTSGLYNEQFF; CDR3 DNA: TGTGCCAGCAGCCGAAGTACTAGCGGGCTTTACAATGAGCAGTTCTTC
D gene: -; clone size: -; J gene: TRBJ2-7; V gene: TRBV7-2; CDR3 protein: CASAGRNHEQYF; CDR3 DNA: TGTGCCTCGGCCGGGAGAAACCACGAGCAGTACTTC
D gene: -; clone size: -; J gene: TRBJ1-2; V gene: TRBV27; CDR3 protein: CASSLSEGTYGYTF; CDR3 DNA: TGTGCCAGCAGTTTATCAGAGGGTACCTATGGCTACACCTTC
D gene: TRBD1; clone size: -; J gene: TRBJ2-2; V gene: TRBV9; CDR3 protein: CASSPRDRGWGELFF; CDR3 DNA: TGTGCCAGCAGCCCCCGGGACAGGGGTTGGGGGGAGCTGTTTTTT
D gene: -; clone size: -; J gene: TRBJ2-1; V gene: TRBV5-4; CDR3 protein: CASSLPFSRGNEQFF; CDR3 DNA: TGTGCCAGCAGCTTGCCTTTCTCCAGGGGCAATGAGCAGTTCTTC
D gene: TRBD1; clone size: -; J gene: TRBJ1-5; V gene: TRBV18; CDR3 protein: CASSQSGGQGLNQPQHF; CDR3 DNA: TGTGCCAGCTCCCAATCGGGAGGACAGGGCCTCAATCAGCCCCAGCATTTT
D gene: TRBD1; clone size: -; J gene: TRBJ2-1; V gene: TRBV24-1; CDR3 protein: CATSDPTGQDYNEQFF; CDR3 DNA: TGTGCCACCAGTGATCCTACGGGACAGGACTACAATGAGCAGTTCTTC
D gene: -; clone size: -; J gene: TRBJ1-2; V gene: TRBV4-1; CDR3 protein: CASSQEWVGLGGASYAPYGYTF; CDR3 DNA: TGCGCCAGCAGCCAAGAATGGGTCGGTCTTGGGGGGGCTTCATACGCACCCTATGGCTACACCTTC
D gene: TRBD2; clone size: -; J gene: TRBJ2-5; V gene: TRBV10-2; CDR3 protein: CASSESGGVSPWQETQYF; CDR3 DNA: TGCGCCAGCAGTGAGTCGGGAGGGGTATCACCGTGGCAAGAGACCCAGTACTTC
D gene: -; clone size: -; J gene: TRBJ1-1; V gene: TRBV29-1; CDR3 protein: CSVEGGARNTEAFF; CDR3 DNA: TGCAGCGTTGAAGGCGGGGCCCGGAACACTGAAGCTTTCTTT
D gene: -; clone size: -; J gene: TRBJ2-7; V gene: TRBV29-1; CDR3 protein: CSVHNYERPYEQYF; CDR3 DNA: TGCAGCGTTCACAACTACGAGCGGCCCTACGAGCAGTACTTC
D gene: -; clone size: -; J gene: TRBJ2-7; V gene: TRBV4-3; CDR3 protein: CASSQDFGGPYEQYF; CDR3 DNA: TGCGCCAGCAGCCAAGATTTCGGGGGGCCGTACGAGCAGTACTTC
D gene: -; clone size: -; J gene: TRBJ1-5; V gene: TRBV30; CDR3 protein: CAWRGDSQNQPQHF; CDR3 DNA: TGTGCCTGGAGGGGGGACTCCCAAAATCAGCCCCAGCATTTT
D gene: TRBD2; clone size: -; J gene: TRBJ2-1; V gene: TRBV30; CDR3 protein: CAWSVGSGLVGNEQFF; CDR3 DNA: TGTGCCTGGAGCGTAGGCTCGGGACTAGTGGGCAATGAGCAGTTCTTC
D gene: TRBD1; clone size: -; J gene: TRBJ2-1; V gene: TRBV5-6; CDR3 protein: CASSKRRDRTPYNEQFF; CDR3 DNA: TGTGCCAGCAGCAAGAGGCGGGACAGGACCCCCTACAATGAGCAGTTCTTC
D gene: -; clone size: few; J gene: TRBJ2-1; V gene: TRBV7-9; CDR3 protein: CASSPRRSSYNEQFF; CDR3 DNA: TGTGCCAGCAGCCCACGTAGGAGCTCCTACAATGAGCAGTTCTTC
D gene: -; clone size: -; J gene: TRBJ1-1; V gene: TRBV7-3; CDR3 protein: CASSLQGSTEAFF; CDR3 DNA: TGTGCCAGCAGCCTCCAGGGCAGCACTGAAGCTTTCTTT
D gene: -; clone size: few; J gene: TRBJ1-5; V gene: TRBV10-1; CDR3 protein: CASSAGLGQPQHF; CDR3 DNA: TGCGCCAGCAGTGCGGGACTCGGACAGCCCCAGCATTTT
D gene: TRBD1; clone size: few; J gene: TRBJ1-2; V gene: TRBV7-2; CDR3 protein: CASSPYHRGESGYTF; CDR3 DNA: TGTGCCAGCAGTCCATACCACAGGGGAGAATCTGGCTACACCTTC
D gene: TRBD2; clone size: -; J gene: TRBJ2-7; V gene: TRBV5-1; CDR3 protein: CASREGAGETYEQYF; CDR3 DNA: TGCGCCAGCCGTGAAGGAGCGGGAGAAACCTACGAGCAGTACTTC
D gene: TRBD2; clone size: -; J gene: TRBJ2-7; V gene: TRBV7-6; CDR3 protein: CASSLGVGTSGSRGYEQYF; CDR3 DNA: TGTGCCAGCAGCTTAGGAGTTGGGACTAGCGGGAGTAGGGGATACGAGCAGTACTTC
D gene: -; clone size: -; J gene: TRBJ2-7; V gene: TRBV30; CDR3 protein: CAWSVPWPRSYEQYF; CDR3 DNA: TGTGCCTGGAGTGTACCGTGGCCCAGGTCCTACGAGCAGTACTTC
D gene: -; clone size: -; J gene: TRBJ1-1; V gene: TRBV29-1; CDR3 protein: CSVEDGQDTEAFF; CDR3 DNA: TGCAGCGTTGAAGATGGGCAGGACACTGAAGCTTTCTTT
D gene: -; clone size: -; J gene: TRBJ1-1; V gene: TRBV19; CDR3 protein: CATRRQNTEAFF; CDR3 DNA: TGTGCCACCCGCCGACAGAACACTGAAGCTTTCTTT
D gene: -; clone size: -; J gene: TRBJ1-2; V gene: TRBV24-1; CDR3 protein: CATRGDRNNYGYTF; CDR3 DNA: TGTGCCACCAGGGGAGACCGTAATAACTATGGCTACACCTTC
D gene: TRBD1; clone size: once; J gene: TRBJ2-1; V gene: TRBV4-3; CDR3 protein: CASSQDSPGQEYNEQFF; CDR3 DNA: TGCGCCAGCAGCCAAGATTCCCCGGGACAGGAATACAATGAGCAGTTCTTC